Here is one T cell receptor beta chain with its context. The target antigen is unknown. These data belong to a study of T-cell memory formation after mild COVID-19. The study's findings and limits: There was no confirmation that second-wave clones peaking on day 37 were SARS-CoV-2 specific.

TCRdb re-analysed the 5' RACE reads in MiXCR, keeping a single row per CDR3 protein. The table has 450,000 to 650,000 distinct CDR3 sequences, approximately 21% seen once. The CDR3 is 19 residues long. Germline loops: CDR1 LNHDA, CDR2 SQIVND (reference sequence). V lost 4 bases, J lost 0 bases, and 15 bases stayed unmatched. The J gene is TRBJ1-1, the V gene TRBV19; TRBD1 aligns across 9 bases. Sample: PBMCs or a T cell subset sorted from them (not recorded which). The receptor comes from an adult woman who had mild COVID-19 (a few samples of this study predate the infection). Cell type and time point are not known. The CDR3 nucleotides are TGTGCCAGTAGTAGCCCCTCGGACAGGGGTCTTGCTATGAACACTGAAGCTTTCTTT. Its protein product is CASSSPSDRGLAMNTEAFF.